Below, one T cell receptor (beta chain) is given with its context. These data come from a study of blood T cell repertoires in COVID-19. Study-wide background: Italy, Spain and the United States were the sources of the convalescent and acute COVID-19 samples.

In the source study's methods: Reference gene primer amplification gave nucleated cell count estimates. Using immunoSEQ multiplex PCR, the repertoire was profiled, and TCRdb retains in-frame clones only, with some absent. For V, J and clone size, that table is used; D and trimming come from the DNA. The table shows approximately 89,000 clones, with 87% occurring only once. Sample: peripheral blood. This clonotype was sampled from a man aged 65-85 years with acute or convalescent COVID-19.

This CDR3 reads CASSSFRTGGPTEAFF. For the CDR3, the DNA is TGTGCCAGCAGTTCTTTTAGGACAGGGGGGCCCACTGAAGCTTTCTTT. V and J are TRBV6-5 and TRBJ1-1, with 10 positions matching TRBD1. Per the germline V gene, CDR1 is MNHEY and CDR2 is SVGAGI. The CDR3 sequence is 16 residues long. J gave up 4 bases and V 4 bases, and 9 bases lay outside the gene matches.